This T cell receptor beta chain emerged from a study of blood T cell repertoires in COVID-19. Study at large: Sites in the United States, Italy and Spain provided acute and convalescent COVID-19 samples. Sources were T cells, B-cell-depleted T cells, or PBMCs; the material itself was cDNA or gDNA.

The germline V and J ends were trimmed by 6 bases and 4 bases, with 13 bases remaining between them. The CDR3 spans 14 residues. Germline-derived CDR1 and CDR2 are ENHRY and SYGVKD. How the authors handled the data: Researchers report that nucleated cell counts were estimated from reference gene primer amplification. The table came from immunoSEQ multiplex PCR; TCRdb's copy has only in-frame clones and leaves some out. D and trimming come from the DNA, and the V and J calls and clone size come from that table. The sample has some 99,000 clones, 84% seen once. The receptor was isolated from a woman between 45 and 65 years old with acute or convalescent COVID-19. The sample consisted of peripheral blood. The chain joins TRBV10-3 to TRBJ1-5; D may be TRBD1 (5 bases). Written as DNA, the CDR3 is TGTGCCATCAGCAGGGAAACTACAAATCAGCCCCAGCATTTT. This translates into CAISRETTNQPQHF.